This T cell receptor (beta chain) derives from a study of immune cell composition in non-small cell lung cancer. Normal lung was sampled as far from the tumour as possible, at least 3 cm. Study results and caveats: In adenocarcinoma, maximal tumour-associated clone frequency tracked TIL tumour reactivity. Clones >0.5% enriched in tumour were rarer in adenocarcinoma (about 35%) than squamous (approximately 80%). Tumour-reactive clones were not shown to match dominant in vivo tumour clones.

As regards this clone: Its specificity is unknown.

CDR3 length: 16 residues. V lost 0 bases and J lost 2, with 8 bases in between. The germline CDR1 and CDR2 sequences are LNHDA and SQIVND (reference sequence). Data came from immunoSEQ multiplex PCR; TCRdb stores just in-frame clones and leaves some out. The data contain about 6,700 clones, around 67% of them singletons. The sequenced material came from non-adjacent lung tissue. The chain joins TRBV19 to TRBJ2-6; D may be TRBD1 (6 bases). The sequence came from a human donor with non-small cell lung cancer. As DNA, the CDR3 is TGTGCCAGTAGTATAGATGGGGGCGCTGGGGCCAACGTCCTGACTTTC. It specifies CASSIDGGAGANVLTF.